One and the same sample provided the 3 T cell receptor beta chains below, sequenced in a study of blood T cell repertoires in COVID-19. Profiling relied on immunoSEQ multiplex PCR, and the TCRdb table lists in-frame clones only, not all of them. There are about 100,000 clones in the sample; roughly nine tenths occur only once, and 0.85% to 1% lies in the top ten. The sequenced material came from peripheral blood. Every receptor here comes from a man aged 55 to 69 with acute or convalescent COVID-19.

This clone was seen only once. The rearrangement joins TRBV5-1 to TRBJ2-1; D ambiguous. The CDR3 is 15 residues long. V lost 4 bases to trimming and J lost 8 bases, with 19 bases between them. From germline, CDR1 is SGHRS and CDR2 YFSETQ. CDR3: CASSDSRSSTHEQFF. In DNA form, the CDR3 reads TGCGCCAGCAGCGATAGCCGTTCGTCGACCCATGAGCAGTTCTTC.

The chain has TRBV30 and TRBJ2-7; 11 nucleotides match TRBD2. The V gene end was trimmed by 0 bases and the J gene end by 4 bases; junction bases not matched to a gene: 11. Germline V CDR1 and CDR2: GTSNPN, SVGIG (reference sequence). This CDR3 region has 17 residues. The CDR3 region has the DNA TGTGCCTGGAGTGTACGCACTAGCGGGAGAGGAAGGTACGAGCAGTACTTC. Residues: CAWSVRTSGRGRYEQYF.

This clone was found once. This CDR3 is CASSRRTGNEQYF. The CDR3 bases are TGTGCCAGTAGTAGAAGGACAGGGAACGAGCAGTACTTC. The rearrangement uses TRBV19 and TRBJ2-7; 8 bases are shared with TRBD1. The CDR3 has 13 amino acids. The junction had 4 bases not matched to a gene; V was cut back by 4 bases and J by 5 bases. Germline V gives CDR1 LNHDA, CDR2 SQIVND (reference sequence).